These 25 T cell receptor beta chains share one sample of origin, sequenced in a study of cytomegalovirus exposure and HLA in healthy donors. Vbeta (60) and Jbeta (13) primers were used in the PCR. Profiling relied on immunoSEQ multiplex PCR, and the TCRdb table lists in-frame clones only, not all of them. The top ten clones hold around 3% of a sample with around 110,000 clones, around a tenth of them seen once. The specimen sequenced was PBMCs. These receptors came from a man aged 25-40 years in good health and CMV-seronegative.

This clone was recorded a few times. The chain combines TRBV6-1 with TRBJ2-5, with a weak D call TRBD1 (5 bases). The germline gives CDR1 MNHNS, CDR2 SASEGT. The CDR3 totals 16 residues. Between the trimmed V and J ends, which lost 0 bases and 2 bases, there was a span of 13 bases. CDR3 sequence: CASSEAQAGPQETQYF. The CDR3 coding sequence is TGTGCCAGCAGTGAAGCGCAGGCAGGGCCGCAAGAGACCCAGTACTTC.

The table lists this clone with a few counts. This rearrangement joins TRBV12-5 to TRBJ2-5, with 7 positions matching TRBD1. Germline V lookup: CDR1 LGHNT, CDR2 FRNRAP. V dropped 7 bases and J dropped 1; count of bases not matched to a gene: 6. This CDR3 is built from 14 residues. The CDR3 bases are TGTGCTAGTGCTCCCGGGACAGCCCAAGAGACCCAGTACTTC. It codes for CASAPGTAQETQYF.

This clone was recorded a few times. The chain has TRBV6-5 and TRBJ2-2, with TRBD2 identical over 10 bases. Germline V gives CDR1 MNHEY, CDR2 SVGAGI. The CDR3 is 13 amino acids. The trim removed 8 bases at V and 4 bases at J, leaving 1 base unmatched. The CDR3 is CASGTSVTGELFF. CDR3 DNA: TGTGCCAGCGGGACTAGCGTCACCGGGGAGCTGTTTTTT.

J is TRBJ2-7 and V is TRBV30; 8 nucleotides match TRBD1. Germline-derived CDR1 and CDR2 are GTSNPN and SVGIG (reference sequence). The length of the CDR3 is 14 residues. V gave up 2 bases and J gave up 5 bases; unmatched junction bases: 8. CDR3 DNA: TGTGCCTGGAGTCCCCCCGCAGGGGGCCACGAGCAGTACTTC. Protein: CAWSPPAGGHEQYF.

The rearrangement joins TRBV7-6 to TRBJ2-2; tentative D call: TRBD2 (6 bases). V lost 0 bases to trimming and J lost 6 bases, with 8 bases between them. The germline CDR1 and CDR2 sequences are SGHVS and FNYEAQ. The CDR3 runs to 14 residues. CDR3 loop: CASSLAGSPGELFF. Written as DNA, the CDR3 is TGTGCCAGCAGCTTAGCCGGGAGCCCCGGGGAGCTGTTTTTT.

This chain connects TRBV6-6 to TRBJ2-7, with 8 nucleotides matching TRBD2. Germline values: CDR1 MNHNY, CDR2 SVGAGI (reference sequence). CDR3 size: 14 residues. The junction had 10 bases not matched to a gene; V was cut back by 6 bases and J by 6 bases. CDR3: CASSLKRELGEQYF. The DNA of the CDR3 is TGTGCCAGCAGCCTGAAGCGGGAGCTGGGCGAGCAGTACTTC.

For this clone: The sample contains more than one DNA sequence encoding this CDR3. This sequence joins TRBV19 and TRBJ1-5; perhaps TRBD1 as D (6 bases). Trimming stripped 0 bases from V and 3 bases from J, with 9 bases between. Germline CDR1 and CDR2: LNHDA and SQIVND (reference sequence). The CDR3 has 15 residues. This CDR3 is CASSIDRGHNQPQHF. DNA for the CDR3: TGTGCCAGTAGTATAGACAGGGGCCACAATCAGCCCCAGCATTTT.

This clone appeared a few times. The gene calls are TRBV19 and TRBJ2-5; TRBD1 matches 7 bases. Gene TRBJ2-7 matches the end of the DNA better, so the J call may be wrong. The CDR3 loop spans 15 amino acids. Germline-derived CDR1 and CDR2 are LNHDA and SQIVND (reference sequence). The CDR3 DNA reads TGTGCCAGTAGTATTTCGGGGACAGTCTCCTACGAGCAGTACTTC. This sequence encodes CASSISGTVSYEQYF.

There are a few counts of this clone. The chain recombines TRBV5-6 with TRBJ2-7; D gene uncertain. V was cut by 0 bases and J by 2 bases, with 12 bases left in between. Germline loops: CDR1 SGHDT, CDR2 YYEEEE. This CDR3 contains 15 residues. The DNA of the CDR3 is TGTGCCAGCAGCTTGGGTTTCGCACTACCCTACGAGCAGTACTTC. Translating gives CASSLGFALPYEQYF.

The chain joins TRBV6-4 to TRBJ2-3; D is perhaps TRBD1 (6 bases). Germline assignment: CDR1 MRHNA and CDR2 SNTAGT. V lost 4 bases to trimming and J lost 0 bases, with 11 bases between them. The CDR3 runs 15 residues. In DNA form, the CDR3 reads TGTGCCAGCAGTGCCTCACAGGGAAGCACAGATACGCAGTATTTT. Protein sequence: CASSASQGSTDTQYF.

The chain is built from TRBV4-1 and TRBJ1-4; D gene uncertain. Trimming took 0 bases from V and 1 from J, leaving 15 bases between them. The CDR3 contains 18 residues. Germline V CDR1 and CDR2: MGHRA, YSYEKL. This chain's CDR3 is CASSQEPSWGETNEKLFF. In nucleotides, the CDR3 is TGCGCCAGCAGCCAAGAACCGTCGTGGGGAGAAACTAATGAAAAACTGTTTTTT.

The genes are TRBV5-1 and TRBJ2-5; D may be TRBD2 (5 bases). TRBJ2-7 matches the DNA end more closely, so the J call is doubtful. CDR1 is SGHRS, CDR2 YFSETQ, per germline. CDR3 length: 14 residues. This CDR3 reads CASSGSRSSYEQYF. CDR3 DNA: TGCGCCAGCAGCGGGAGTCGCAGCTCCTACGAGCAGTACTTC.

This clone was detected a few times. The J gene is TRBJ2-5, the V gene TRBV11-2; D might be TRBD2 (6 bases). CDR1 is SGHAT and CDR2 is FQNNGV in the germline V gene. V lost 5 bases and J 4 bases, leaving 14 bases between the germline ends. The CDR3 loop spans 14 amino acids. The CDR3 region has the DNA TGTGCCAGCAGCCAGGGACCAGCGGGAGAGACCCAGTACTTC. It specifies CASSQGPAGETQYF.

This clone showed up just a few times. J is TRBJ1-5 and V is TRBV7-8, with a possible D match to TRBD1 (6 bases). The CDR3 is 16 amino acids. Trimming shortened V by 5 bases and J by 3 bases, and 17 bases separated the two germline ends. CDR1 and CDR2 from the germline V gene are SGHVS and FQNEAQ. CDR3 residues: CASSPMGGALNQPQHF. CDR3 coding DNA: TGTGCCAGCAGCCCGATGGGGGGGGCCCTCAATCAGCCCCAGCATTTT.

This clone showed up just a few times. The chain employs TRBV6-4 and TRBJ2-6; D not resolved. Trimming shortened V by 2 bases and J by 0 bases, and 5 bases separated the two germline ends. This CDR3 has 15 residues. Germline-derived CDR1 and CDR2 are MRHNA and SNTAGT. In DNA form, the CDR3 reads TGTGCCAGCAGTGACGGCGGCTCTGGGGCCAACGTCCTGACTTTC. Residues: CASSDGGSGANVLTF.

The rearrangement uses TRBV7-8 and TRBJ1-2; 10 bases match TRBD1. The germline CDR1 and CDR2 sequences are SGHVS and FQNEAQ. V lost 5 bases to trimming and J lost 3 bases; unmatched junction nucleotides: 6. The CDR3 sequence is 15 residues long. DNA of the CDR3: TGTGCCAGCAGCCGTCGGGACAGGGGTTACTATGGCTACACCTTC. It translates to CASSRRDRGYYGYTF.

This clone was observed a handful of times. V and J are TRBV30 and TRBJ2-5, with a possible D match to TRBD1 (6 bases). This CDR3 is built from 15 residues. V was pared by 3 bases and J by 5 bases, with 19 bases between. The V gene's germline CDR1 is GTSNPN and CDR2 SVGIG (reference sequence). The CDR3 DNA reads TGTGCCTGGAGCACTTCTGGGGGCGGAGGTGAGACCCAGTACTTC. Translating it yields CAWSTSGGGGETQYF.

The chain links TRBV10-3 to TRBJ1-3; 8 bases agree with TRBD1. This CDR3 is 15 amino acids long. V trimming: 3 bases; J trimming: 3 bases; junction bases outside the gene matches: 4. The germline V gene encodes CDR1 ENHRY and CDR2 SYGVKD. Here the CDR3 reads CAISDQGAGGNTIYF. The CDR3 nucleotides are TGTGCCATCAGTGATCAGGGGGCAGGTGGAAACACCATATATTTT.

This clone was counted only a few times. The CDR3 does not close with the conserved phenylalanine or tryptophan, likely indicating a read error. The chain links TRBV6-1 to TRBJ1-1; tentatively, D is TRBD1 (5 bases). From germline, CDR1 is MNHNS and CDR2 SASEGT. Trimming left V 0 bases short and J 3 bases short, with 14 bases between. The CDR3 runs to 16 residues. In nucleotides, the CDR3 is TGTGCCAGCAGTGAAGCGCTCGGCAGGGCGGACACTGAAGCTTTCGTT. Its protein product is CASSEALGRADTEAFV.

This clone was counted between two and nine times. The rearrangement links TRBV11-2 to TRBJ2-7, with 9 bases identical to TRBD1. The V and J ends lost 2 bases and 0 bases, in that order; junction bases with no gene match: 5. The CDR3 sequence is 16 residues long. CDR1 and CDR2 from the germline V gene are SGHAT and FQNNGV. CDR3 sequence: CASSLRGTGISYEQYF. Written as DNA, the CDR3 is TGTGCCAGCAGCTTAAGAGGGACAGGGATCTCCTACGAGCAGTACTTC. The entire variable domain, with the rest obtained from reference TRBV11-2 and TRBJ2-7, is as follows: EAGVAQSPRYKIIEKRQSVAFWCNPISGHATLYWYQQILGQGPKLLIQFQNNGVVDDSQLPKDRFSAERLKGVDSTLKIQPAKLEDSAVYLCASSLRGTGISYEQYFGPGTRLTVT.

This clone was seen a few times. This chain connects TRBV11-2 to TRBJ2-3; D not certain. The germline V gene encodes CDR1 SGHAT and CDR2 FQNNGV. Trimming cost V 1 base and J 5 bases, with 7 bases left between them. The CDR3 totals 13 residues. CDR3 nucleotide sequence: TGTGCCAGCAGCTTAGTTAGAGGAGATACGCAGTATTTT. This gives the protein CASSLVRGDTQYF.

The chain couples TRBV27 to TRBJ2-1, with 8 bases lining up with TRBD1. Germline V CDR1 and CDR2: MNHEY, SMNVEV (reference sequence). V trimming: 2 bases; J trimming: 7 bases; junction bases outside the gene matches: 13. CDR3 length: 17 residues. CDR3 protein: CASSLPLRQGAWNEQFF. The CDR3 DNA follows: TGTGCCAGCAGTTTACCTCTCCGGCAGGGGGCCTGGAATGAGCAGTTCTTC.

The chain carries TRBV7-9 and TRBJ2-7; D perhaps matches TRBD1 (6 bases). V was clipped by 6 bases and J by 4 bases, with 13 bases between them. The CDR3 runs 13 residues. Germline assignment: CDR1 SEHNR and CDR2 FQNEAQ (reference sequence). The DNA for the CDR3 is TGTGCCAGCAGAGGCAGGGGTCTATACGAGCAGTACTTC. Its translation: CASRGRGLYEQYF.

This clone was found a few times. The V gene is TRBV4-1, the J gene TRBJ1-2, with 7 positions matching TRBD1. V lost 0 bases and J lost 2; bases outside the gene matches: 9. CDR3 size: 17 residues. In germline, CDR1 is MGHRA, CDR2 YSYEKL. The CDR3 DNA sequence: TGCGCCAGCAGCCAAGATTCCCCGACAGGGTTCAACTATGGCTACACCTTC. This encodes CASSQDSPTGFNYGYTF.

The genes are TRBV14 and TRBJ2-7; 7 nucleotides align to TRBD1. Germline trimming cut 4 bases from V and 2 bases from J; bases unmatched to any gene: 5. This CDR3 spans 14 amino acids. Germline V gene data show CDR1 as SGHDN and CDR2 as FVKESK. The CDR3 loop is CASSPYTGAYEQYF. The DNA of the CDR3 is TGTGCCAGCAGCCCTTATACAGGGGCCTACGAGCAGTACTTC.